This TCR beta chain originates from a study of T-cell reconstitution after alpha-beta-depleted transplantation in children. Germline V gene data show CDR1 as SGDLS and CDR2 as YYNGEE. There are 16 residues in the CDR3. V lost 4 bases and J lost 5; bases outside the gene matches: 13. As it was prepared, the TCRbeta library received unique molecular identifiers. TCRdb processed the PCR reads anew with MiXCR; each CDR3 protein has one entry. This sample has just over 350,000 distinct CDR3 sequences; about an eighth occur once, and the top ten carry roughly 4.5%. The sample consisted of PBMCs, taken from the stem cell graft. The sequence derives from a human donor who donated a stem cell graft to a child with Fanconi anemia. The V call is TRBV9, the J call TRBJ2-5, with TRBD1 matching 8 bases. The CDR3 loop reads CASSPGGQAGRETQYF. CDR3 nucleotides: TGTGCCAGCAGCCCCGGGGGACAGGCGGGGAGGGAGACCCAGTACTTC.